A selection of T cell receptor beta chains follows, all from one sample in a study of shared clonotypes between healthy human individuals. Profiling relied on immunoSEQ multiplex PCR, and the TCRdb table lists in-frame clones only, not all of them. The profile shows around 1.1 million clones, more than 75% of them singletons. Sequencing was performed on memory CD4+ T cells from PBMCs. These receptors came from a man in his late teens or twenties in good health. Some clones in this sample may be carry-over from other donors' samples. Each CDR3 is given with its conserved first and last residue. A D gene is named only where the DNA matches it firmly.

TRBV29-1	TRBJ2-7	.	CSVGEHTYEQYF
TRBV27	TRBJ2-2	.	CASSLSGLENGELFF
TRBV29-1	TRBJ1-2	.	CSVEGRGSYGYTF
TRBV18	TRBJ1-5	TRBD1	CASSPGQGAQPQHF
TRBV7-2	TRBJ1-2	TRBD1	CASSSETGLGYTF
TRBV6-1	TRBJ2-5	.	CASSENWFPETQYF
TRBV5-1	TRBJ2-5	TRBD1	CASSGTGAQETQYF
TRBV11-2	TRBJ2-7	.	CASSWGSGVYEQYF
TRBV6-1	TRBJ2-1	TRBD2	CASSETSGSSGEQFF
TRBV5-1	TRBJ1-2	.	CASSGTGLRSYGYTF
TRBV28	TRBJ1-1	TRBD1	CASSHRGTDTEAFF
TRBV7-9	TRBJ1-5	.	CASSKDRSILGPQHF
TRBV28	TRBJ1-2	TRBD1	CASSSPDRGSYGYTF
TRBV29-1	TRBJ2-7	TRBD2	CSVIRGLGLAGFDEQYF
TRBV29-1	TRBJ2-3	.	CSVLPLRRPSGEDTQYF
TRBV28	TRBJ2-1	.	CASSSGSARPFF
TRBV9	TRBJ2-1	TRBD2	CASSAGGSSYNEQFF
TRBV27	TRBJ2-1	TRBD1	CASSKGQAVSYNEQFF
TRBV11-2	TRBJ2-7	.	CASSLSLHNEQYF
TRBV7-3	TRBJ2-2	.	CASSLIGSGELFF
TRBV10-3	TRBJ2-1	TRBD2	CAISSSGASYNEQFF
TRBV4-3	TRBJ2-5	TRBD2	CASSPRVAGGETQYF
TRBV6-5	TRBJ1-1	.	CASSTIGHPKAFF
TRBV5-4	TRBJ1-2	.	CASSKDRSQNYGYTF
TRBV9	TRBJ1-1	.	CASSPVRNTEAFF
TRBV2	TRBJ1-4	.	CASMNEGGKNEKLFF
TRBV4-1	TRBJ1-2	.	CASSQDSATYGYTF
TRBV11-2	TRBJ2-1	.	CASSIQNFRDEQFF
TRBV27	TRBJ2-7	.	CASSLSSLTSYEQYF
TRBV7-3	TRBJ2-3	.	CASSLGLSAYTDTQYF
TRBV29-1	TRBJ1-2	.	CSTGSAGSGEVTF
TRBV4-1	TRBJ1-5	.	CASSQDLGRQPQHF
TRBV11-2	TRBJ2-7	.	CASSLDLEGEQYF
TRBV4-1	TRBJ2-7	.	CATSLQASSEQYF
TRBV7-2	TRBJ2-7	TRBD1	CASSLAHIGTGIYEQYF
TRBV19	TRBJ2-7	TRBD2	CASSIVGASGSYEQYF
TRBV14	TRBJ2-4	.	CASSQGIERRPYF